The T cell receptor beta chain under discussion was sequenced for a study of Ad26.COV2.S vaccination and SARS-CoV-2 variants. Across the whole study: Doses of Ad26.COV2.S were injected into muscle once or twice, 56 days apart.

The assay was immunoSEQ multiplex PCR, and TCRdb's table has in-frame clones only and misses some. Here the sample spans about 350,000 clones, less than 90% being singletons. As for this clone: Its antigen is unknown.

Described treatment: roughly 18 received Ad26.COV2.S at low or high dose, single or two shots; several received placebo; per-sample allocation not given. Samples were taken on day 63 after the first vaccine or placebo injection. As its vector, the vaccine had Ad26, which expressed Wuhan-strain SARS-CoV-2 spike. Trimming stripped 0 bases from V and 2 bases from J, with 13 bases between. The CDR3 sequence is 16 residues long. Germline CDR1 and CDR2: LGHNA and YSLEER. Whole-study findings and limits: Vaccine recipients had higher spike-specific TCR breadth than placebo recipients. Non-spike TCR breadth showed similarity between vaccine and placebo recipients.

Sequencing used peripheral blood, obtained in a trial of Ad26.COV2.S vaccine versus placebo. V usage is TRBV4-3 and J usage is TRBJ1-2; D unclear. This clonotype was sampled from a person between 18 and 65 years old who received the Ad26.COV2.S COVID-19 vaccine or a placebo. The CDR3 DNA is TGCGCCAGCAGCCAAGATCGAGTCGGTTGGAACTATGGCTACACCTTC. It translates to CASSQDRVGWNYGYTF.